This T cell receptor (beta chain) was captured by sequencing in a study of cytomegalovirus exposure and HLA in healthy donors. About this clone itself: The antigen is unknown.

PCR employed 60 Vbeta and 13 Jbeta primers. Sequencing used immunoSEQ multiplex PCR; TCRdb keeps in-frame clones, though not all of them. The sample gives some 87,000 clones, around 77% of which show up once; less than 9.5% is in the top ten. Whole-study results and caveats: When a later analysis was performed, an Asian-associated ancestry cluster reportedly had fewer N-insertions than the approximately 690-donor mean. CMV serostatus stood as the only immune exposure information on hand. On later analysis, the bulk of CMV-associated TCR beta chains appeared to be HLA-restricted. In a later analysis, a missense DCLRE1C variant was linked to TCR beta V- and J-gene trimming.

The sample taken for sequencing was PBMCs. This clonotype was sampled from a man between 50 and 59 years old in good health and CMV-seropositive.

CDR3 in amino acids: CASSARDRDYEQYF. The CDR3 DNA follows: TGTGCCAGCAGCGCCCGGGACAGGGACTACGAGCAGTACTTC. The chain couples TRBV7-8 to TRBJ2-5, with 9 nucleotides matching TRBD1. With the DNA end fitting TRBJ2-7 better, the J assignment may be wrong. The germline V gene has CDR1 SGHVS and CDR2 FQNEAQ. The CDR3 spans 14 residues.